The 11 T cell receptor beta chains given below trace back to one sample, sequenced in a study of blood T cell repertoires in COVID-19. Some clones are missing from TCRdb's copy, which holds only in-frame ones; the method was immunoSEQ multiplex PCR. The data hold fewer than 55,000 clones, with about 82% observed a single time. Input material: peripheral blood. These receptors were taken from a woman aged 55-75 years with acute or convalescent COVID-19.

This clone has only one observation. This rearrangement joins TRBV4-2 to TRBJ2-3; TRBD1 is a possible D gene (5 bases). The V end lost 3 bases, the J end lost 1 base, and 5 bases lay between the germline ends. CDR3 length: 13 residues. Germline CDR1 is LGHNA and CDR2 is YNFKEQ. The DNA for the CDR3 is TGTGCCAGCAGCCAGACAGGCACAGATACGCAGTATTTT. It translates to CASSQTGTDTQYF.

V is TRBV7-9 and J is TRBJ1-4; TRBD1 agrees at 8 bases. Germline-derived CDR1 and CDR2 are SEHNR and FQNEAQ (reference sequence). Trimming at V came to 5 bases and at J to 7 bases, leaving 9 bases not matched to a gene. This CDR3 has 15 amino acids. The CDR3 spells CASSRRTGRVEKLFF. The CDR3 region has the DNA TGTGCCAGCAGCCGTCGGACAGGGAGGGTTGAAAAACTGTTTTTT.

This chain joins TRBV10-3 and TRBJ2-5; 15 nucleotides line up with TRBD2. Trimming at V came to 5 bases and at J to 5 bases, leaving 6 bases not matched to a gene. Germline V gene data show CDR1 as ENHRY and CDR2 as SYGVKD. This CDR3 has 16 amino acids. The CDR3 loop reads CAISPGLAGGLETQYF. Written as DNA, the CDR3 is TGTGCCATCAGTCCCGGACTAGCGGGGGGGCTCGAGACCCAGTACTTC.

The chain uses TRBV6-4 and TRBJ2-1, with 8 bases that match TRBD2. Germline V gene lookup returns CDR1 MRHNA and CDR2 SNTAGT. V lost 3 bases, J lost 6 bases, and 7 bases stayed unmatched. CDR3 length: 15 residues. CDR3 coding DNA: TGTGCCAGCAGTGAACTTGCGGGGGGCACCAATGAGCAGTTCTTC. This encodes CASSELAGGTNEQFF.

This clone is a singleton in its sample. The genes are TRBV5-6 and TRBJ1-1, with 9 positions matching TRBD1. CDR1 and CDR2 (germline): SGHDT, YYEEEE. J was trimmed by 12 bases and V by 4 bases; bases with no gene match: 7. This CDR3 contains 12 residues. The CDR3: CASSLRTGETFF. CDR3 DNA: TGTGCCAGCAGCCTCCGGACAGGGGAAACTTTCTTT.

The rearrangement uses TRBV2 and TRBJ2-5; 10 bases are shared with TRBD2. The CDR3 contains 14 residues. Germline V gene lookup returns CDR1 SNHLY and CDR2 FYNNEI. Trimming cost V 8 bases and J 5 bases; bases outside gene matches: 8. CDR3 region: CASGRLAGVETQYF. The CDR3 DNA reads as TGTGCCAGCGGGCGGCTAGCGGGAGTTGAGACCCAGTACTTC.

The rearrangement links TRBV5-1 to TRBJ1-6; D might be TRBD1 (5 bases). The CDR3 consists of 13 residues. Trimming took off 4 bases at V and 8 bases at J, with 10 bases between the two ends. Germline-derived CDR1 and CDR2 are SGHRS and YFSETQ. This CDR3 reads CASSPGLYSPLHF. The CDR3 DNA sequence: TGCGCCAGCAGCCCGGGACTCTATTCACCCCTCCACTTT.

This clone is deemed medium-sized (0.01 to 0.1%). This rearrangement joins TRBV7-3 to TRBJ2-1; weak D call: TRBD1 (6 bases). Germline assignment: CDR1 SGHTA and CDR2 FQGTGA. This CDR3 region has 14 residues. V lost 3 bases and J 7 bases, leaving 13 bases between the germline ends. CDR3 amino acids: CASSFGQPRNEQFF. DNA for the CDR3: TGTGCCAGCAGCTTTGGACAGCCTAGGAATGAGCAGTTCTTC.

J is TRBJ1-1 and V is TRBV18; a weak D match, TRBD1 (6 bases). The CDR3 sequence is 14 residues long. In germline, CDR1 is KGHSH, CDR2 LQKENI. The V and J ends lost 3 bases and 5 bases respectively, with 13 bases between them. The CDR3: CASSPNRDRTEAFF. Written as DNA, the CDR3 is TGTGCCAGCTCACCGAACAGGGATCGGACTGAAGCTTTCTTT.

This clone was observed a handful of times. The rearrangement joins TRBV9 to TRBJ2-3; 7 bases align to TRBD2. The CDR3 is made up of 16 amino acids. The V gene's germline CDR1 is SGDLS and CDR2 YYNGEE. V shed 0 bases and J 2 bases; nucleotides not matched to a gene: 6. The CDR3 nucleotides are TGTGCCAGCAGCGTAGAAGCGGGGTTCCCCACAGATACGCAGTATTTT. Translated, it gives CASSVEAGFPTDTQYF.

V usage is TRBV19 and J usage is TRBJ1-5, with 9 bases matching TRBD1. The CDR3 length is 22 residues. With 9 bases clipped from V and 2 bases from J, the junction kept 29 bases outside the gene matches. Looked up from germline, CDR1 is LNHDA and CDR2 is SQIVND (reference sequence). The DNA of the CDR3 is TGTGCCAGCCTCCCCGCGGGGTTACAGGGGGCGCGAGGGGGGTGGCGCAATCAGCCCCAGCATTTT. Translating gives CASLPAGLQGARGGWRNQPQHF.